These 27 T cell receptor beta chains were sequenced from one sample in a study of shared clonotypes between healthy human individuals (dated by TCRdb to 2020 to 2021). The method was the immunoSEQ multiplex PCR assay. TCRdb limited this immuneACCESS table to in-frame rearrangements with V and J called. A share of clones is missing; checked studies link under half to unresolved V genes, and the rest is unexplained. In this sample the table shows some 630,000 clones, roughly 78% of which occur a single time. The ten most abundant clones make up about 1.8% of the sample. Sequenced sample: memory CD4+ T cells sorted from blood. Explained via the paper, the cell subset or site label denotes: CD45RA-negative fraction. The receptors originated from a young woman in good health.

V and J are TRBV4-2 and TRBJ2-4, with 8 bases matching TRBD2. V was pared by 1 base and J by 0 bases, with 8 bases of the junction left unmatched. Germline CDR1 and CDR2: LGHNA and YNFKEQ. CDR3 length: 18 amino acids. The DNA of the CDR3 is TGTGCCAGCAGCCAAGGGGGCGGGCGGGGGGCAGCCAAAAACATTCAGTACTTC. Protein sequence: CASSQGGGRGAAKNIQYF.

This chain links TRBV28 with TRBJ1-5, with TRBD1 identical over 9 bases. Germline CDR1 and CDR2: MDHEN and SYDVKM. This CDR3 has 15 residues. J lost 2 bases, V lost 4 bases, and 3 bases had no gene match. DNA of the CDR3: TGTGCCAGCAGTTGGGACAGGGTAGGCAATCAGCCCCAGCATTTT. This sequence encodes CASSWDRVGNQPQHF.

This rearrangement joins TRBV27 to TRBJ1-5; 7 nucleotides align to TRBD1. J lost 0 bases, V lost 6 bases, and 14 bases had no gene match. This CDR3 is 18 amino acids long. Germline V lookup: CDR1 MNHEY, CDR2 SMNVEV (reference sequence). For the CDR3, the DNA is TGTGCCAGCAGCCCTGGGGGACAGACACTATATAGCAATCAGCCCCAGCATTTT. This translates into CASSPGGQTLYSNQPQHF.

CDR3 region: CASGPSFRGSRETQYF. CDR3 nucleotides: TGTGCCAGCGGCCCCTCCTTCCGGGGGTCCCGAGAGACCCAGTACTTC. The rearrangement links TRBV28 to TRBJ2-5; maybe TRBD2 (6 bases). Germline V lookup: CDR1 MDHEN, CDR2 SYDVKM. The CDR3 length is 16 residues. V lost 8 bases to trimming and J lost 4 bases, with 23 bases between them.

The table lists this clone with a count of one. The rearrangement joins TRBV7-2 to TRBJ2-2; 11 nucleotides align to TRBD2. V trimming: 4 bases; J trimming: 6 bases; junction bases outside the gene matches: 7. The CDR3 is 16 amino acids. Germline lookup yields CDR1 SGHTA and CDR2 FQGNSA. CDR3 loop: CASSSLAGVGAGELFF. In DNA form, the CDR3 reads TGTGCCAGCAGCTCACTAGCGGGAGTAGGGGCCGGGGAGCTGTTTTTT.

As concerns this clone: In the same sample, other DNA sequences code for this CDR3. The chain uses TRBV11-2 and TRBJ2-7, with D unclear. CDR1 and CDR2 from the germline V gene are SGHAT and FQNNGV. The CDR3 sequence is 12 residues long. Trimming shortened V by 4 bases and J by 1 base, and 5 bases separated the two germline ends. The CDR3 sequence: CASSSQSYEQYF. The CDR3, as DNA: TGTGCCAGCAGCTCCCAATCCTACGAGCAGTACTTC.

The chain carries TRBV28 and TRBJ2-5, with 13 nucleotides matching TRBD2. V lost 6 bases and J lost 1; bases outside the gene matches: 14. Germline V gene data show CDR1 as MDHEN and CDR2 as SYDVKM. The length of the CDR3 is 19 residues. CDR3 residues: CASSRFGGLAGVSQETQYF. Here the CDR3 DNA reads TGTGCCAGCAGCCGCTTCGGCGGACTAGCGGGAGTGTCCCAAGAGACCCAGTACTTC.

The chain has TRBV28 and TRBJ1-3; unclear D gene. The CDR3 is 14 amino acids. The germline V and J ends were trimmed by 4 bases and 2 bases, with 9 bases remaining between them. The V gene's germline CDR1 is MDHEN and CDR2 SYDVKM. DNA for the CDR3: TGTGCCAGCAGTTCGGCGTCGGCTGGAAACACCATATATTTT. Protein: CASSSASAGNTIYF.

The chain carries TRBV7-9 and TRBJ1-4, with no clear D. Germline V gives CDR1 SEHNR, CDR2 FQNEAQ (reference sequence). This CDR3 spans 12 amino acids. The V gene lost 3 bases and the J gene lost 10 bases, with 9 bases spanning the gap. The CDR3 sequence: CASSLDGGKLFF. CDR3 nucleotide sequence: TGTGCCAGCAGCTTGGACGGCGGAAAACTGTTTTTT.

This chain connects TRBV4-1 to TRBJ1-3; unclear D gene. This CDR3 has 15 residues. Trimming left V 0 bases short and J 3 bases short, with 9 bases between. CDR1 and CDR2 (germline): MGHRA, YSYEKL. In DNA form, the CDR3 reads TGCGCCAGCAGCCAAGATAATGGGCATGGAAACACCATATATTTT. It encodes CASSQDNGHGNTIYF.

V and J are TRBV4-1 and TRBJ2-3, with TRBD2 matching 13 bases. This CDR3 is built from 15 residues. CDR1 MGHRA and CDR2 YSYEKL come from the germline V gene. With V trimmed by 6 bases and J by 2 bases, 2 bases remained unmatched. This CDR3 reads CASRGTSGTTDTQYF. The CDR3 DNA reads as TGCGCCAGCAGGGGGACTAGCGGGACCACAGATACGCAGTATTTT.

V usage is TRBV18 and J usage is TRBJ2-7; D may match TRBD1 or TRBD2 (5 bases each). The CDR3 has 14 residues. Germline V gene sequence: CDR1 KGHSH, CDR2 LQKENI. V shed 3 bases and J shed 4 bases, with 13 bases lying between them. The CDR3 sequence: CASSPWGTLYEQYF. The CDR3 DNA reads as TGTGCCAGCTCACCCTGGGGGACGTTGTACGAGCAGTACTTC.

CDR3 nucleotides: TGCGCCAGCAGCCAAGCGGTAGCGGGAGAAGAGACCCAGTACTTC. This translates into CASSQAVAGEETQYF. This chain joins TRBV4-1 and TRBJ2-5, with 9 positions matching TRBD2. The CDR3 runs 15 residues. From germline, CDR1 is MGHRA and CDR2 YSYEKL. After removal of 1 base from V and 3 bases from J, the junction contained 3 bases not matched to a gene.

The CDR3 spells CASSQETVTTEAFF. The DNA for the CDR3 is TGCGCCAGCAGCCAAGAGACAGTCACCACTGAAGCTTTCTTT. The V gene is TRBV4-1, the J gene TRBJ1-1; D is possibly TRBD1 (5 bases). The germline V gene has CDR1 MGHRA and CDR2 YSYEKL. This CDR3 contains 14 residues. V was shortened by 0 bases and J by 4 bases, with 9 bases between the two germline ends.

This clone occurred once. V usage is TRBV7-2 and J usage is TRBJ2-2; 7 bases are shared with TRBD2. CDR1 is SGHTA, CDR2 FQGNSA, per germline. V trimming: 1 base; J trimming: 5 bases; junction bases outside the gene matches: 4. This CDR3 is 15 amino acids long. The CDR3 protein is CASSLVSAGTGELFF. The CDR3 nucleotides read TGTGCCAGCAGCTTAGTATCAGCGGGAACCGGGGAGCTGTTTTTT.

The CDR3 reads CASSPRTYQETQYF. In nucleotides, the CDR3 is TGTGCCAGCAGCCCGCGGACATACCAAGAGACCCAGTACTTC. The chain carries TRBV9 and TRBJ2-5; D is perhaps TRBD1 (5 bases). The germline V gene has CDR1 SGDLS and CDR2 YYNGEE. The V gene lost 4 bases and the J gene lost 0 bases, with 10 bases spanning the gap. This CDR3 comprises 14 residues.

V usage is TRBV5-8 and J usage is TRBJ2-1, with TRBD2 matching 11 bases. Unmatched junction bases numbered 11, after V lost 7 bases and J lost 5 bases. The CDR3 has 16 amino acids. Per germline, CDR1 SGHTS and CDR2 YDEGEE. The CDR3 DNA reads as TGTGCCAGCTGTACTAGCGGGAGTCCATCCCACAATGAGCAGTTCTTC. This translates into CASCTSGSPSHNEQFF. Supplemented by reference TRBV5-8 and TRBJ2-1, the full variable domain reads EAGVTQSPTHLIKTRGQQATLRCSPISGHTSVYWYQQALGLGLQFLLWYDEGEERNRGNFPPRFSGRQFPNYSSELNVNALELEDSALYLCASCTSGSPSHNEQFFGPGTRLTVL.

The table lists this clone with a count of one. The chain joins TRBV14 to TRBJ1-3; D not certain. CDR1 is SGHDN, CDR2 FVKESK, per germline. This CDR3 is built from 15 residues. Trimming cost V 0 bases and J 2 bases, with 8 bases left between them. Here the CDR3 reads CASSQDPPPGNTIYF. The DNA of the CDR3 is TGTGCCAGCAGCCAAGATCCCCCCCCTGGAAACACCATATATTTT.

CDR3 loop: CASRQSGTDTQYF. Written as DNA, the CDR3 is TGTGCCAGCAGGCAGTCGGGCACAGATACGCAGTATTTT. The J gene is TRBJ2-3, the V gene TRBV6-5; D is unclear. In germline, CDR1 is MNHEY, CDR2 SVGAGI. Trimming took off 6 bases at V and 1 base at J, with 8 bases between the two ends. The CDR3 runs 13 residues.

J is TRBJ1-2 and V is TRBV7-8, with a possible D match to TRBD1 (6 bases). CDR3 length equals 15 residues. CDR1 is SGHVS and CDR2 is FQNEAQ in the germline V gene. The V gene lost 5 bases and the J gene lost 0 bases, with 13 bases spanning the gap. CDR3 amino acids: CASSTRQDSNYGYTF. DNA of the CDR3: TGTGCCAGCAGCACCCGACAGGACTCTAACTATGGCTACACCTTC.

The V gene is TRBV4-2, the J gene TRBJ2-7; perhaps D is TRBD1 or TRBD2 (5 bases each). The CDR3 extends over 13 amino acids. The V gene's germline CDR1 is LGHNA and CDR2 YNFKEQ. V lost 0 bases, J lost 6 bases, and 9 bases lay in between. The CDR3 loop reads CASSQDSGGEQYF. The CDR3 bases are TGTGCCAGCAGCCAAGATAGTGGGGGCGAGCAGTACTTC.

CDR3 protein: CASSSWTSGRLETQYF. CDR3 coding DNA: TGTGCCAGCAGCTCATGGACTAGCGGGAGGTTAGAGACCCAGTACTTC. The chain carries TRBV7-9 and TRBJ2-5; 14 nucleotides line up with TRBD2. In germline, CDR1 is SEHNR, CDR2 FQNEAQ (reference sequence). V gave up 4 bases and J gave up 4 bases; unmatched junction bases: 5. The CDR3 extends over 16 amino acids.

The V call is TRBV11-2, the J call TRBJ2-5, with TRBD2 identical over 9 bases. The CDR3 is made up of 19 amino acids. With 2 bases clipped from V and 5 bases from J, the junction kept 18 bases outside the gene matches. The germline CDR1 and CDR2 sequences are SGHAT and FQNNGV. This CDR3 reads CASSLLGGVVAGVPETQYF. The CDR3 region has the DNA TGTGCCAGCAGCTTACTAGGTGGGGTGGTAGCGGGAGTTCCCGAGACCCAGTACTTC.

About this clone itself: This clone may be a read error of a much larger clone one base away. Other DNA sequences from this sample encode an identical CDR3 as well. The J gene is TRBJ2-2, the V gene TRBV5-1; TRBD1 aligns across 7 bases. The CDR3 loop spans 15 amino acids. Germline trimming cut 2 bases from V and 3 bases from J; bases unmatched to any gene: 4. Germline assignment: CDR1 SGHRS and CDR2 YFSETQ. DNA for the CDR3: TGCGCCAGCAGCTTTGGAGACAGGGACACCGGGGAGCTGTTTTTT. As protein: CASSFGDRDTGELFF.

The chain uses TRBV2 and TRBJ1-3, with D possibly being TRBD1 (5 bases). The CDR3 has 13 amino acids. Germline V gene lookup returns CDR1 SNHLY and CDR2 FYNNEI. The V and J ends lost 10 bases and 1 base respectively, with 11 bases between them. The CDR3 loop is CAILRGSGNTIYF. In DNA, the CDR3 is TGTGCCATCCTTAGGGGTTCTGGAAACACCATATATTTT.

The rearrangement links TRBV11-2 to TRBJ1-2; the D gene is possibly TRBD1 (5 bases). CDR1 SGHAT and CDR2 FQNNGV come from the germline V gene. The V and J ends lost 5 bases and 3 bases respectively, with 13 bases between them. The CDR3 consists of 14 residues. In DNA form, the CDR3 reads TGTGCCAGCAGCGCCTACCGGGGCGACTATGGCTACACCTTC. Protein product: CASSAYRGDYGYTF. Supplemented by reference TRBV11-2 and TRBJ1-2, the full variable domain reads EAGVAQSPRYKIIEKRQSVAFWCNPISGHATLYWYQQILGQGPKLLIQFQNNGVVDDSQLPKDRFSAERLKGVDSTLKIQPAKLEDSAVYLCASSAYRGDYGYTFGSGTRLTVV.

The chain links TRBV2 to TRBJ1-5; D is unresolved. The CDR3 has 15 amino acids. The germline V and J ends were trimmed by 0 bases and 5 bases, with 11 bases remaining between them. Germline V gene lookup returns CDR1 SNHLY and CDR2 FYNNEI. The CDR3 spells CASSEALRGHQPQHF. CDR3 nucleotide sequence: TGTGCCAGCAGTGAAGCGCTTCGAGGGCATCAGCCCCAGCATTTT.